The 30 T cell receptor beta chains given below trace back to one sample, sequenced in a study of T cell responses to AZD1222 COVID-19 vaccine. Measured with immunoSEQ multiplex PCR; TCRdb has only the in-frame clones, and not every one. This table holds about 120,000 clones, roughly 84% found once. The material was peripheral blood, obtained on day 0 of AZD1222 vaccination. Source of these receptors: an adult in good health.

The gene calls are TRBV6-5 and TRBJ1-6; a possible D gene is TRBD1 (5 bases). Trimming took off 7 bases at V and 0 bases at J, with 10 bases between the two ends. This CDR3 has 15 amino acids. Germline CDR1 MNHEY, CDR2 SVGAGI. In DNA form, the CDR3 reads TGTGCCAGCATAGCAGGGAGCTCCTATAATTCACCCCTCCACTTT. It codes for CASIAGSSYNSPLHF.

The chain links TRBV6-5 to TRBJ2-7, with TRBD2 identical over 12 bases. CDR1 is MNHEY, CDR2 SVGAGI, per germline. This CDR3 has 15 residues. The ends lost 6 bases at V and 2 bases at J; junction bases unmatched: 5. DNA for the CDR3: TGTGCCAGCAGACTTGGACTAGCGGGAACCTACGAGCAGTACTTC. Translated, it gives CASRLGLAGTYEQYF.

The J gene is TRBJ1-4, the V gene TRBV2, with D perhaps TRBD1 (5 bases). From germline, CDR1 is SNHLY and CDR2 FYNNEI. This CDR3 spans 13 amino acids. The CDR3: CAGSGRVLEKLFF. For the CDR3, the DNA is TGTGCGGGCTCGGGGCGGGTATTGGAAAAACTGTTTTTT.

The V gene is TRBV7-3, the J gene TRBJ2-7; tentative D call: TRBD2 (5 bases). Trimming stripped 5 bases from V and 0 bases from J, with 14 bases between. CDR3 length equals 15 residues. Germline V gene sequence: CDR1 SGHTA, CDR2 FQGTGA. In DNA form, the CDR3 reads TGTGCCAGCAGCCCTCAGGAGCGGATCTCCTACGAGCAGTACTTC. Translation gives CASSPQERISYEQYF.

Written as DNA, the CDR3 is TGTGCCAGCAGCAACGCCCCAGGAGGCACTGAAGCTTTCTTT. Translated, it gives CASSNAPGGTEAFF. The chain carries TRBV5-5 and TRBJ1-1; no definite D call. With 4 bases removed from V and 4 bases from J, the gap between germline ends came to 14 bases. Germline V lookup: CDR1 SGHKS, CDR2 YYEKEE (reference sequence). This CDR3 has 14 residues.

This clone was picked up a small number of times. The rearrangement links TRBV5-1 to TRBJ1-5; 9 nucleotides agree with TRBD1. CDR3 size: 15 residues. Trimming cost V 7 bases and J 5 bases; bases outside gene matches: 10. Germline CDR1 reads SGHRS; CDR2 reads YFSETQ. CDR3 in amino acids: CASSSWGQGHQPQHF. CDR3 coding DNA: TGCGCCAGCTCCAGTTGGGGACAGGGTCATCAGCCCCAGCATTTT.

The CDR3 region has the DNA TGTGCCAGCAACCCAGGGATCGGGGAGCTGTTTTTT. This gives the protein CASNPGIGELFF. The V and J genes are TRBV28 and TRBJ2-2; D possibly corresponds to TRBD1 (5 bases). Trimming removed 7 bases from V and 7 bases from J, with 10 bases in between. The CDR3 covers 12 residues. CDR1 is MDHEN and CDR2 is SYDVKM in the germline V gene.

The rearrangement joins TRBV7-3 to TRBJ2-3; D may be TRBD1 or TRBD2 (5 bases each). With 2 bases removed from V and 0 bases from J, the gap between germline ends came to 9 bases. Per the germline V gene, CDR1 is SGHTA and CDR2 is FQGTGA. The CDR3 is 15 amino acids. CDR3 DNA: TGTGCCAGCAGCTTATTGGGGGACAGCACAGATACGCAGTATTTT. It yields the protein CASSLLGDSTDTQYF.

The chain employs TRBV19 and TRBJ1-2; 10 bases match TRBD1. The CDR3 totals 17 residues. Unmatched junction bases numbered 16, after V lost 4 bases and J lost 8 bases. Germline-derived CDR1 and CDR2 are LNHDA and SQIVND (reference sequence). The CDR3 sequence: CASSNQIRTGGPLGYTF. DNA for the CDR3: TGTGCCAGTAGTAATCAGATTAGGACAGGGGGACCCCTCGGCTACACCTTC.

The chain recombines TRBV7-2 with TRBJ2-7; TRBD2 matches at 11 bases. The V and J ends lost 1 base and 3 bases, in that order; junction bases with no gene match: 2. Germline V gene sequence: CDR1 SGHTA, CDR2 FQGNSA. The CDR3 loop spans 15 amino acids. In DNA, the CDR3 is TGTGCCAGCAGCTTAGGAGGGACTAGCGGCTACGAGCAGTACTTC. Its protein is CASSLGGTSGYEQYF. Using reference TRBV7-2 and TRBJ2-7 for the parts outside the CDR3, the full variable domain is GAGVSQSPSNKVTEKGKDVELRCDPISGHTALYWYRQSLGQGLEFLIYFQGNSAPDKSGLPSDRFSAERTGGSVSTLTIQRTQQEDSAVYLCASSLGGTSGYEQYFGPGTRLTVT.

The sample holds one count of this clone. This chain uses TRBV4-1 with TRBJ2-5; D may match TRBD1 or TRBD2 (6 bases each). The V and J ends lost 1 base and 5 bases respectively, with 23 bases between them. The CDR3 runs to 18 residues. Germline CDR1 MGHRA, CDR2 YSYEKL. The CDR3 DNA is TGCGCCAGCAGCCAAGGGGTGGGGGCTTCTTCGGGAGATGAGACCCAGTACTTC. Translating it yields CASSQGVGASSGDETQYF.

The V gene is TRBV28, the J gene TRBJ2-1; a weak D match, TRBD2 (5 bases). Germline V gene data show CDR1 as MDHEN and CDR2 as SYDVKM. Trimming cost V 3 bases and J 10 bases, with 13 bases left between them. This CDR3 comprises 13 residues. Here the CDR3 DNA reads TGTGCCAGCAGTTTTGGTGGGAGATTCGAGCAGTTCTTC. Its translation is CASSFGGRFEQFF. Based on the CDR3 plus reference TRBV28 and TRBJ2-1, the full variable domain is DVKVTQSSRYLVKRTGEKVFLECVQDMDHENMFWYRQDPGLGLRLIYFSYDVKMKEKGDIPEGYSVSREKKERFSLILESASTNQTSMYLCASSFGGRFEQFFGPGTRLTVL.

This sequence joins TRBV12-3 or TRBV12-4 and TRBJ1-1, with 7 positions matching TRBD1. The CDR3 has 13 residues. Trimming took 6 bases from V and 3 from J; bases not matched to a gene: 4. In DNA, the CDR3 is TGTGCCAGCAGGGACAGGTCACACACTGAAGCTTTCTTT. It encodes CASRDRSHTEAFF.

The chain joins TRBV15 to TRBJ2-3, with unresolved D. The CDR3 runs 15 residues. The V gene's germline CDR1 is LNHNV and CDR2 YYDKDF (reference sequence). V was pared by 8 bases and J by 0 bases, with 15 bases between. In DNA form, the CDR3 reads TGTGCCACCGCCGTCATGAGGACGAGCACAGATACGCAGTATTTT. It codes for CATAVMRTSTDTQYF.

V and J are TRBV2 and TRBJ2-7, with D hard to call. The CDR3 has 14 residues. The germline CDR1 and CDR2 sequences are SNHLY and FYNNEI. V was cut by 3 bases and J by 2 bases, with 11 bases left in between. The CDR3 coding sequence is TGTGCCAGCAGTGATCGTACCGCGACCTACGAGCAGTACTTC. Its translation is CASSDRTATYEQYF.

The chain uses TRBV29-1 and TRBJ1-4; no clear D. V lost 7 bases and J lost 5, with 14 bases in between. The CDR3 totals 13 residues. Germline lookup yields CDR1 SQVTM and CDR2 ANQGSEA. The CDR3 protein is CSATVGPNEKLFF. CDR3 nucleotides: TGCAGCGCTACCGTAGGGCCCAATGAAAAACTGTTTTTT.

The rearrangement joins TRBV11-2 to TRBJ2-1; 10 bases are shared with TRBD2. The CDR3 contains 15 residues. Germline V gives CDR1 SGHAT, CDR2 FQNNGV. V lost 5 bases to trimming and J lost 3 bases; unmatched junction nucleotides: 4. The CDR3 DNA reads TGTGCCAGCAGCATACTAGCGGGACTCTACAATGAGCAGTTCTTC. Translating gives CASSILAGLYNEQFF.

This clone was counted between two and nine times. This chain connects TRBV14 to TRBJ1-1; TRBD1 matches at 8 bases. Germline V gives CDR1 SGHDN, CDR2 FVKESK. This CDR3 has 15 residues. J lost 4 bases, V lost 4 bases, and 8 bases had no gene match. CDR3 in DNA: TGTGCCAGCAGCCTTCAGGGGGCCGTCGGCACTGAAGCTTTCTTT. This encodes CASSLQGAVGTEAFF.

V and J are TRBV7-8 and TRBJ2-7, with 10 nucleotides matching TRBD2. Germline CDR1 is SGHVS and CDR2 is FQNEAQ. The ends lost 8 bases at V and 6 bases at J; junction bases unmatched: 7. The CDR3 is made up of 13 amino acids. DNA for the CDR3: TGTGCCAGCTCGCTAGCGGGAGCCGCCGAGCAGTACTTC. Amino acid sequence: CASSLAGAAEQYF.

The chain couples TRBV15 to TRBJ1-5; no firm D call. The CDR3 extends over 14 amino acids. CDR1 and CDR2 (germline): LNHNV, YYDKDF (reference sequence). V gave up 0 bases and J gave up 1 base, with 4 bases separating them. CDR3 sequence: CATSRDRSNQPQHF. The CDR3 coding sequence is TGTGCCACCAGCAGAGATCGGAGCAATCAGCCCCAGCATTTT.

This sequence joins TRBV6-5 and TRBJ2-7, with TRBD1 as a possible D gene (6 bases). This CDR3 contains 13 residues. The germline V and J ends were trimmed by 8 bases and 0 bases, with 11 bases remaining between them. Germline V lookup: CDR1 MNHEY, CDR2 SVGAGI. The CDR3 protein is CASRDRSSYEQYF. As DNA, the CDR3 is TGTGCCAGCCGCGACAGGAGCTCCTACGAGCAGTACTTC.

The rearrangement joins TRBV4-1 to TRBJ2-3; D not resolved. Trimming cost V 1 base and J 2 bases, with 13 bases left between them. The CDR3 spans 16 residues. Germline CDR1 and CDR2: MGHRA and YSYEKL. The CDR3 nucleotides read TGCGCCAGCAGCCAAGGCTTAACTTTACCCACAGATACGCAGTATTTT. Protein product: CASSQGLTLPTDTQYF.

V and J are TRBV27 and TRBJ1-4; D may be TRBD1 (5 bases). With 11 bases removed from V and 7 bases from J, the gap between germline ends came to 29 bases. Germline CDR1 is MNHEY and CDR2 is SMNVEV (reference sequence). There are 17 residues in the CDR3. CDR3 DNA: TGTGCCGCTTGCCGGGGGGGTAACGCGGGAAGATGTGAAAAACTGTTTTTT. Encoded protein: CAACRGGNAGRCEKLFF. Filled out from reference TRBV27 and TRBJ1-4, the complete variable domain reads EAQVTQNPRYLITVTGKKLTVTCSQNMNHEYMSWYRQDPGLGLRQIYYSMNVEVTDKGDVPEGYKVSRKEKRNFPLILESPSPNQTSLYFCAACRGGNAGRCEKLFFGSGTQLSVL.

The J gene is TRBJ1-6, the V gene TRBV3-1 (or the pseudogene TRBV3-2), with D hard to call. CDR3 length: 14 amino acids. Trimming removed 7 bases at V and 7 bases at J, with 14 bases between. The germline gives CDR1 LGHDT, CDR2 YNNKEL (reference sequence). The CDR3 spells CASTSTSLNSPLHF. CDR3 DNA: TGTGCCAGCACCAGTACATCGTTGAATTCACCCCTCCACTTT.

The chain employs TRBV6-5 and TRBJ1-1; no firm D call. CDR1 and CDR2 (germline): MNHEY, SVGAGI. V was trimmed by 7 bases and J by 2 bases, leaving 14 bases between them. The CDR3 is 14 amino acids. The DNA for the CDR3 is TGTGCCAGCACAAGTCTTTGGGCAAACACTGAAGCTTTCTTT. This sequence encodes CASTSLWANTEAFF.

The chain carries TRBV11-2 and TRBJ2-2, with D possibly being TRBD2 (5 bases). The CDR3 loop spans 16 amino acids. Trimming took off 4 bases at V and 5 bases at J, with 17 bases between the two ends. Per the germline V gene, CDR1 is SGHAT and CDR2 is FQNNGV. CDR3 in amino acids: CASSSGRGRGTGELFF. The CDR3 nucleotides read TGTGCCAGCAGCTCCGGGCGCGGGCGCGGTACCGGGGAGCTGTTTTTT.

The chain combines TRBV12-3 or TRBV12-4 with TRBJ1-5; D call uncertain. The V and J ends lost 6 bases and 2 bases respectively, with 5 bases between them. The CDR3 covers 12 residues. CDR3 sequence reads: CASREGNQPQHF. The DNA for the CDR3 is TGTGCCAGCAGAGAGGGCAATCAGCCCCAGCATTTT.

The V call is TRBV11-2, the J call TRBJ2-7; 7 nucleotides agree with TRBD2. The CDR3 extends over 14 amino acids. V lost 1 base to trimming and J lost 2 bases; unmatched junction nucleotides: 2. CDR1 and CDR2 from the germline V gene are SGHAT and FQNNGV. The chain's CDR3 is CASSLVGGTYEQYF. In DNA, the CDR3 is TGTGCCAGCAGCTTAGTGGGGGGGACCTACGAGCAGTACTTC.

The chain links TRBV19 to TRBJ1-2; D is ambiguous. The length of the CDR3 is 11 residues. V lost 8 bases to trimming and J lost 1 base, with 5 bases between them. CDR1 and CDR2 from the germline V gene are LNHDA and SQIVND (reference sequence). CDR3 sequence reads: CASEGNYGYTF. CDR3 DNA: TGTGCCAGTGAGGGTAACTATGGCTACACCTTC. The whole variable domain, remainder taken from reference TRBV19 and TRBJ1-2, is DGGITQSPKYLFRKEGQNVTLSCEQNLNHDAMYWYRQDPGQGLRLIYYSQIVNDFQKGDIAEGYSVSREKKESFPLTVTSAQKNPTAFYLCASEGNYGYTFGSGTRLTVV.

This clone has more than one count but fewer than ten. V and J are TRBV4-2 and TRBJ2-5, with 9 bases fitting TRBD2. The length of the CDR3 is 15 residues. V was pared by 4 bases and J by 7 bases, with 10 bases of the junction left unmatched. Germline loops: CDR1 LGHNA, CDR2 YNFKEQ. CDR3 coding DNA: TGTGCCAGCAGCCCCTTAGCGGGAGACAAGGGGACCCAGTACTTC. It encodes CASSPLAGDKGTQYF.